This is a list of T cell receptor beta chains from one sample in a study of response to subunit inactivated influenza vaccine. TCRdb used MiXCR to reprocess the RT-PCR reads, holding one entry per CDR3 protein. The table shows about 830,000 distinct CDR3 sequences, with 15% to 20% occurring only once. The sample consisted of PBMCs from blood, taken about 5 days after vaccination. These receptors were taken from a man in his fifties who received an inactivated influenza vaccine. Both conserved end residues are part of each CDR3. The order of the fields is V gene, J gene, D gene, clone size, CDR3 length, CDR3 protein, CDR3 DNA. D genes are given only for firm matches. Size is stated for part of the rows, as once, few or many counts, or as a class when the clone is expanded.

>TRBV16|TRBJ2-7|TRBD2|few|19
CASSQPRWLAGFSNLEQYF
TGTGCCAGCAGCCAACCACGGTGGCTAGCGGGTTTCTCTAATCTCGAGCAGTACTTC
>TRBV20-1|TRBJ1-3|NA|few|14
CSARDLTGPNTIYF
TGCAGTGCTAGAGATTTGACCGGTCCCAACACCATATATTTT
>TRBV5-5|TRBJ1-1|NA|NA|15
CASREALGGFTEAFF
TGTGCCAGCAGAGAAGCCCTTGGGGGTTTTACTGAAGCTTTCTTT
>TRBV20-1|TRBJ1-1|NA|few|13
CSATRGGDTEAFF
TGCAGTGCAACTAGGGGGGGGGACACTGAAGCTTTCTTT
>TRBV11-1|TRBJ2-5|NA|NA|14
CASSSRTTRETQYF
TGTGCCAGCAGCTCCCGGACGACTCGGGAGACCCAGTACTTC
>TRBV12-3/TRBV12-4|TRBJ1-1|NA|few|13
CASSLALWTEAFF
TGTGCCAGCAGTTTAGCGCTGTGGACTGAAGCTTTCTTT
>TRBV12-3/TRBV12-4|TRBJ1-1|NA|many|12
CASSYGLNEAFF
TGTGCCAGCAGTTACGGACTGAATGAAGCTTTCTTT
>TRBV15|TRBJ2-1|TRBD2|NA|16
CATSRGGRGKFYEQFF
TGTGCCACCAGCAGAGGCGGGAGGGGGAAGTTCTATGAGCAGTTCTTC
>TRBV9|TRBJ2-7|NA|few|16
CASSVGPGTITYEQYF
TGTGCCAGCAGCGTAGGGCCAGGTACGATAACCTACGAGCAGTACTTC
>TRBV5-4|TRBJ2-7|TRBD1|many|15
CASSLDRGPKYEQYF
TGTGCCAGCAGCTTGGATAGGGGGCCAAAGTACGAGCAGTACTTC
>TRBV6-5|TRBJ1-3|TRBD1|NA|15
CASSWTTGPGNTIYF
TGTGCCAGCAGTTGGACGACAGGGCCCGGAAACACCATATATTTT
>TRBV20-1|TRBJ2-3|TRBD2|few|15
CSARDSQRGTDTQYF
TGCAGTGCTAGAGATAGCCAGCGGGGAACAGATACGCAGTATTTT
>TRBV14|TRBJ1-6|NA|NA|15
CASSPSPPGLAPLHF
TGTGCCAGCAGCCCCTCCCCCCCCGGGCTTGCACCCCTCCACTTT
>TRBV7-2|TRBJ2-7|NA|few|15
CASSPDGFPSYEQYF
TGTGCCAGCAGCCCAGACGGTTTCCCCTCCTACGAGCAGTACTTC
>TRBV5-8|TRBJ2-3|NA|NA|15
CASSLLDRPTDTQYF
TGTGCCAGCAGCTTGCTGGACAGACCCACAGATACGCAGTATTTT
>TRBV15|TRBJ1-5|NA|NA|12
CATSRDHQPQHF
TGTGCCACCAGCAGAGATCATCAGCCCCAGCATTTT
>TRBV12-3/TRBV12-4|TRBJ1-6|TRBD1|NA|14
CASSSDRGPSPLHF
TGTGCCAGCAGTTCGGACAGGGGGCCGTCACCCCTCCACTTT
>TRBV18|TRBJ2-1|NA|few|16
CASSLNGIAVYNEQFF
TGTGCCAGCTCACTAAACGGGATAGCGGTCTACAATGAGCAGTTCTTC
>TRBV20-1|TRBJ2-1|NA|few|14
CSASQVRGRNEQFF
TGCAGTGCTAGTCAGGTCCGGGGCCGCAATGAGCAGTTCTTC
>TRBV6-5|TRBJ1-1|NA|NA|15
CASSWSRRPGTEAFF
TGTGCCAGCAGTTGGTCCCGCAGGCCCGGCACTGAAGCTTTCTTT
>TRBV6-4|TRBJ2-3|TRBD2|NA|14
CASSPTGGADTQYF
TGTGCCAGCAGCCCTACGGGGGGAGCAGATACGCAGTATTTT
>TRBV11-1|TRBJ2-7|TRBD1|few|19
CASSLGSWTGTAKAYEQYF
TGTGCCAGCAGCTTAGGATCTTGGACCGGGACAGCCAAGGCCTACGAGCAGTACTTC
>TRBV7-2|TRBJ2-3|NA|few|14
CASSLVTFTDTQYF
TGTGCCAGCAGCTTAGTCACTTTCACAGATACGCAGTATTTT
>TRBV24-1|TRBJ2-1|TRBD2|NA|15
CATSSPGLAGAEQFF
TGTGCCACCAGTTCGCCGGGACTAGCGGGAGCTGAGCAGTTCTTC
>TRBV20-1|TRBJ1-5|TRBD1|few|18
CSARDSSGTGIRNQPQHF
TGCAGTGCTAGAGATTCTTCCGGGACAGGGATCCGCAATCAGCCCCAGCATTTT
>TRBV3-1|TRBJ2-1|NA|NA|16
CASSGEEKSSYNEQFF
TGTGCCAGCAGTGGTGAGGAAAAGTCCTCCTACAATGAGCAGTTCTTC
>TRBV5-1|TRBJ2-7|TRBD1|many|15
CASSLSRTGAYEQYF
TGCGCCAGCAGCTTGAGTCGTACAGGGGCCTACGAGCAGTACTTC
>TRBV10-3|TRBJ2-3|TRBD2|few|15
CAIRSGTSGGDTQYF
TGTGCCATCAGATCCGGGACTAGCGGGGGAGATACGCAGTATTTT
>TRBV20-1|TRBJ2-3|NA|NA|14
CSVTGPGSTDTQYF
TGCAGTGTTACAGGGCCAGGCAGCACAGATACGCAGTATTTT
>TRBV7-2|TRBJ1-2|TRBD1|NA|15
CASSKSGQGGYGYTF
TGTGCCAGCAGCAAATCAGGCCAGGGGGGCTATGGCTACACCTTC
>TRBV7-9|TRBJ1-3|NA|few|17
CASSLASERSSGNTIYF
TGTGCCAGCAGCTTAGCGTCTGAACGGAGCTCTGGAAACACCATATATTTT
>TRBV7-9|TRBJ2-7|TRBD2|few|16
CASSYIAGLSSYEQYF
TGTGCCAGCAGTTATATAGCGGGACTGAGCTCCTACGAGCAGTACTTC
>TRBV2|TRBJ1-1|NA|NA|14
CASRLRRLNTEAFF
TGTGCCAGCAGACTCAGACGGCTGAACACTGAAGCTTTCTTT
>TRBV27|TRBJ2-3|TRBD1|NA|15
CASAGTGGRTDTQYF
TGTGCCAGCGCCGGGACAGGGGGCCGCACAGATACGCAGTATTTT
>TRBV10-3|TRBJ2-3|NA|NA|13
CAISEYRADTQYF
TGTGCCATCAGTGAATACAGGGCAGATACGCAGTATTTT